Listed here are 31 T cell receptor beta chains from one sample, sequenced in a study of blood T cell repertoires in COVID-19. Here immunoSEQ multiplex PCR was the method, and the copy in TCRdb shows in-frame clones only, minus some. There are roughly 250,000 clones in the sample; roughly 80% occur only once, and about 9.5% lies in the top ten. What was sequenced was peripheral blood. The receptor source for this set is a woman at least 80 years old with acute or convalescent COVID-19.

In its sample, this clone was seen once. This chain connects TRBV28 to TRBJ2-3; unclear D gene. Germline V CDR1 and CDR2: MDHEN, SYDVKM. Trimming stripped 5 bases from V and 4 bases from J, with 10 bases between. The CDR3 loop spans 13 amino acids. CDR3 protein: CASSTPTPDTQYF. CDR3 DNA sequence: TGTGCCAGCAGTACCCCGACTCCAGATACGCAGTATTTT.

The chain employs TRBV18 and TRBJ1-5; the D gene is possibly TRBD1 (6 bases). The CDR3 has 13 amino acids. The V end lost 5 bases, the J end lost 5 bases, and 10 bases lay between the germline ends. Germline assignment: CDR1 KGHSH and CDR2 LQKENI. For the CDR3, the DNA is TGTGCCAGCTCAGGAGGGGGGGATCAGCCCCAGCATTTT. Translating gives CASSGGGDQPQHF.

V is TRBV4-1 and J is TRBJ1-3, with TRBD1 as a possible D gene (5 bases). CDR3 size: 15 residues. Germline V gene sequence: CDR1 MGHRA, CDR2 YSYEKL. The V and J ends lost 5 bases and 0 bases respectively, with 11 bases between them. The CDR3 DNA reads TGCGCCAGCAGCTTTCGAACAGGCTCTGGAAACACCATATATTTT. Encoded protein: CASSFRTGSGNTIYF.

The CDR3 spells CASSPEARQNTEAFF. CDR3 in DNA: TGTGCCAGCTCACCAGAGGCCCGGCAGAACACTGAAGCTTTCTTT. The rearrangement links TRBV18 to TRBJ1-1; no firm D call. The ends were cut back, 2 bases at V and 1 base at J, with 11 bases in the middle. From germline, CDR1 is KGHSH and CDR2 LQKENI. The CDR3 covers 15 residues.

The rearrangement links TRBV9 to TRBJ2-1, with 10 bases lining up with TRBD2. The J segment lost 3 bases and the V segment lost 0 bases, leaving 9 bases of the junction unmatched. The V gene's germline CDR1 is SGDLS and CDR2 YYNGEE. The length of the CDR3 is 18 residues. CDR3 coding DNA: TGTGCCAGCAGCGTAGCTACTACTAGCGGGGTTTACTACAATGAGCAGTTCTTC. It specifies CASSVATTSGVYYNEQFF.

This clone is a singleton in its sample. The V call is TRBV27, the J call TRBJ2-7; no firm D call. Per the germline V gene, CDR1 is MNHEY and CDR2 is SMNVEV (reference sequence). The CDR3 has 12 residues. The ends were cut back, 7 bases at V and 3 bases at J, with 10 bases in the middle. The CDR3 nucleotides read TGTGCCAGCATATCCCCGGTCTACGAGCAGTACTTC. As protein: CASISPVYEQYF.

This clone was counted once. The chain carries TRBV2 and TRBJ1-2, with D perhaps matching TRBD1 (5 bases). With 1 base removed from V and 3 bases from J, the gap between germline ends came to 6 bases. CDR3 length: 13 amino acids. Germline lookup yields CDR1 SNHLY and CDR2 FYNNEI. The CDR3 is CASSEGRDYGYTF. CDR3 DNA: TGTGCCAGCAGTGAAGGCAGGGACTATGGCTACACCTTC.

The chain uses TRBV7-2 and TRBJ1-6; D call uncertain. Germline CDR1 is SGHTA and CDR2 is FQGNSA. This CDR3 comprises 15 residues. V dropped 3 bases and J dropped 0 bases, with 6 bases sitting between them. CDR3 coding DNA: TGTGCCAGCAGCTTGGGGAGCTCCTATAATTCACCCCTCCACTTT. Amino acids: CASSLGSSYNSPLHF.

This clone was seen more than once but under ten times. V and J are TRBV5-8 and TRBJ1-4, with 7 bases that match TRBD1. The CDR3 has 15 amino acids. The germline V gene has CDR1 SGHTS and CDR2 YDEGEE. Losses at the gene ends were 1 base for V and 8 bases for J; bases not matched to a gene: 8. CDR3 nucleotides: TGTGCCAGCAGCTTGCTAACAGGGGTTGGAGAAAAACTGTTTTTT. It yields the protein CASSLLTGVGEKLFF.

The rearrangement joins TRBV2 to TRBJ1-4; perhaps TRBD1 as D (6 bases). Per the germline V gene, CDR1 is SNHLY and CDR2 is FYNNEI. V was cut by 6 bases and J by 10 bases, with 18 bases left in between. The CDR3 covers 14 residues. Written as DNA, the CDR3 is TGTGCCAGCAGGGGTCAGGGGTCGGCTGGAAAACTGTTTTTT. It is translated as CASRGQGSAGKLFF.

The rearrangement joins TRBV5-5 to TRBJ1-5; D unclear. Germline CDR1 and CDR2: SGHKS and YYEKEE (reference sequence). V lost 2 bases and J lost 4, with 13 bases in between. The CDR3 is made up of 15 amino acids. The CDR3 nucleotides are TGTGCCAGCAGCTTAGCGGCTAACTTTAATCAGCCCCAGCATTTT. This codes for CASSLAANFNQPQHF.

The V call is TRBV15, the J call TRBJ2-3; 9 nucleotides line up with TRBD2. The CDR3 contains 17 residues. Trimming at V came to 0 bases and at J to 3 bases, leaving 7 bases not matched to a gene. Looked up from germline, CDR1 is LNHNV and CDR2 is YYDKDF (reference sequence). CDR3 bases: TGTGCCACCAGCAGAGATGGGCGGGGGGGCCGGACAGATACGCAGTATTTT. Its protein is CATSRDGRGGRTDTQYF.

V usage is TRBV9 and J usage is TRBJ2-5, with 9 bases identical to TRBD2. The germline V gene encodes CDR1 SGDLS and CDR2 YYNGEE. This CDR3 contains 17 residues. With V trimmed by 0 bases and J by 0 bases, 6 bases remained unmatched. CDR3 nucleotides: TGTGCCAGCAGCGTAGATAGCGGGGGAAGTTACCAAGAGACCCAGTACTTC. The encoded protein is CASSVDSGGSYQETQYF.

The chain links TRBV7-9 to TRBJ2-7; tentative D call: TRBD2 (5 bases). Trimming removed 5 bases from V and 3 bases from J, with 14 bases in between. Germline assignment: CDR1 SEHNR and CDR2 FQNEAQ (reference sequence). CDR3 length equals 14 residues. CDR3 sequence reads: CASSPQLGHYEQYF. In DNA form, the CDR3 reads TGTGCCAGCAGCCCACAACTAGGGCACTACGAGCAGTACTTC. Drawing the rest from reference TRBV7-9 and TRBJ2-7, the complete variable domain is DTGVSQNPRHKITKRGQNVTFRCDPISEHNRLYWYRQTLGQGPEFLTYFQNEAQLEKSRLLSDRFSAERPKGSFSTLEIQRTEQGDSAMYLCASSPQLGHYEQYFGPGTRLTVT.

This rearrangement joins TRBV10-1 to TRBJ1-1; D might be TRBD1 (5 bases). CDR1 and CDR2 (germline): WNHNN, SYGVQD (reference sequence). Trimming cost V 3 bases and J 2 bases, with 10 bases left between them. The CDR3 is made up of 14 amino acids. CDR3 sequence: CASSEPGTNTEAFF. CDR3 coding DNA: TGCGCCAGCAGTGAACCCGGGACTAACACTGAAGCTTTCTTT.

V and J are TRBV6-1 and TRBJ1-1, with D hard to call. The CDR3 extends over 12 amino acids. Germline lookup yields CDR1 MNHNS and CDR2 SASEGT. Trimming took off 3 bases at V and 4 bases at J, with 6 bases between the two ends. The CDR3 DNA reads as TGTGCCAGCAGTGAGAGGCCCACTGAAGCTTTCTTT. This gives the protein CASSERPTEAFF.

V usage is TRBV27 and J usage is TRBJ1-1; TRBD1 matches at 9 bases. The CDR3 covers 15 residues. V was pared by 7 bases and J by 4 bases, with 10 bases of the junction left unmatched. Germline V CDR1 and CDR2: MNHEY, SMNVEV (reference sequence). The CDR3 here is CASNRDRVFGTEAFF. In nucleotides, the CDR3 is TGTGCCAGCAACCGGGACAGGGTATTTGGCACTGAAGCTTTCTTT.

The chain has TRBV10-3 and TRBJ1-3; 8 positions agree with TRBD1. Trimming took 5 bases from V and 3 from J; bases not matched to a gene: 9. Germline loops: CDR1 ENHRY, CDR2 SYGVKD. The CDR3 spans 16 residues. Here the CDR3 DNA reads TGTGCCATCAGTATGGCAACCGGGACAGGTGGAAACACCATATATTTT. As protein: CAISMATGTGGNTIYF.

This chain uses TRBV18 with TRBJ2-2; possibly TRBD2 for D (6 bases). Trimming stripped 2 bases from V and 3 bases from J, with 10 bases between. The CDR3 is 15 amino acids. The V gene's germline CDR1 is KGHSH and CDR2 LQKENI. CDR3 in amino acids: CASSPTGLYTGELFF. Here the CDR3 DNA reads TGTGCCAGCTCACCAACGGGACTGTACACCGGGGAGCTGTTTTTT.

This clone was seen just once. V and J are TRBV20-1 and TRBJ1-5; D is unclear. The V end lost 6 bases, the J end lost 6 bases, and 6 bases lay between the germline ends. Germline-derived CDR1 and CDR2 are DFQATT and SNEGSKA (reference sequence). The CDR3 has 10 amino acids. CDR3 in amino acids: CSASGQPQHF. Here the CDR3 DNA reads TGCAGTGCGAGCGGTCAGCCCCAGCATTTT.

Regarding this clone: Other DNA sequences within the sample encode an identical CDR3. The chain joins TRBV3-1 (or the pseudogene TRBV3-2) to TRBJ1-1; the D gene is possibly TRBD1 (5 bases). From germline, CDR1 is LGHDT and CDR2 YNNKEL (reference sequence). V dropped 1 base and J dropped 1 base, with 7 bases sitting between them. This CDR3 has 14 amino acids. CDR3 amino acids: CASSQGGGNTEAFF. Here the CDR3 DNA reads TGTGCCAGCAGCCAAGGGGGGGGGAACACTGAAGCTTTCTTT.

This rearrangement joins TRBV28 to TRBJ1-1, with D perhaps matching TRBD1 (5 bases). Germline assignment: CDR1 MDHEN and CDR2 SYDVKM. This CDR3 has 15 amino acids. V lost 5 bases to trimming and J lost 1 base, with 14 bases between them. CDR3 sequence reads: CASSKPGGPNTEAFF. CDR3 DNA: TGTGCCAGCAGTAAACCGGGGGGACCGAACACTGAAGCTTTCTTT.

V is TRBV28 and J is TRBJ1-1; the D is unclear. The CDR3 has 15 residues. Trimming left V 5 bases short and J 1 base short, with 14 bases between. Germline CDR1 is MDHEN and CDR2 is SYDVKM. CDR3 in DNA: TGTGCCAGCAGTGCCCCCCGGCGGGCGAACACTGAAGCTTTCTTT. Amino acids: CASSAPRRANTEAFF.

This clone was counted many times. The V and J genes are TRBV19 and TRBJ2-1; D is possibly TRBD1 (5 bases). The germline V gene encodes CDR1 LNHDA and CDR2 SQIVND (reference sequence). This CDR3 region has 16 residues. Deletions cut 0 bases from V and 1 base from J, with 10 bases between. DNA of the CDR3: TGTGCCAGTAGTATAGAAGGGGCAGTGTCCTACAATGAGCAGTTCTTC. It encodes CASSIEGAVSYNEQFF.

The chain couples TRBV5-1 to TRBJ2-3; 12 bases fit TRBD1. V shed 6 bases, J shed 2 bases, and the junction held 4 bases outside the gene matches. Per the germline V gene, CDR1 is SGHRS and CDR2 is YFSETQ. This CDR3 is built from 15 residues. The DNA of the CDR3 is TGCGCCAGCAACCTGGGACAGGGGGCCACAGATACGCAGTATTTT. Translating it yields CASNLGQGATDTQYF. The full variable domain, its missing parts supplied by reference TRBV5-1 and TRBJ2-3, is KAGVTQTPRYLIKTRGQQVTLSCSPISGHRSVSWYQQTPGQGLQFLFEYFSETQRNKGNFPGRFSGRQFSNSRSEMNVSTLELGDSALYLCASNLGQGATDTQYFGPGTRLTVL.

This chain links TRBV28 with TRBJ1-2; D may be TRBD1 (5 bases). The CDR3 contains 14 residues. Between the trimmed V and J ends, which lost 6 bases and 0 bases, there was a span of 11 bases. CDR1 is MDHEN and CDR2 is SYDVKM in the germline V gene. The CDR3 nucleotides are TGTGCCAGCAGGGGGCCAATTTCTAACTATGGCTACACCTTC. Amino acid sequence: CASRGPISNYGYTF.

The sample holds one count of this clone. Lacking the conserved final phenylalanine or tryptophan, this CDR3 likely reflects a read error. It is unclear where the CDR3 begins or ends on the DNA, so no DNA is shown, and the CDR3 is as TCRdb lists it. The chain recombines TRBV7-7 with TRBJ1-2; the table gives TRBD1 as D, unverified against the DNA. The germline V gene has CDR1 SSHAT and CDR2 FNYEAQ (reference sequence). The CDR3 spans 13 residues, counting both ends. CDR3 sequence reads: CASSLVRGLEMFV.

The chain has TRBV7-3 and TRBJ2-1; tentatively, D is TRBD2 (5 bases). The length of the CDR3 is 16 residues. The V gene's germline CDR1 is SGHTA and CDR2 FQGTGA. V was shortened by 2 bases and J by 0 bases, with 11 bases between the two germline ends. CDR3 amino acids: CASSLGLLSSYNEQFF. The CDR3 coding sequence is TGTGCCAGCAGCTTAGGACTGTTAAGCTCCTACAATGAGCAGTTCTTC.

The V and J genes are TRBV5-6 and TRBJ2-5, with a weak D call TRBD1 (5 bases). V was shortened by 1 base and J by 5 bases, with 12 bases between the two germline ends. The CDR3 spans 14 residues. The V gene's germline CDR1 is SGHDT and CDR2 YYEEEE. Here the CDR3 DNA reads TGTGCCAGCAGCTTGAAAGGGGCGAGGGAGACCCAGTACTTC. It codes for CASSLKGARETQYF.

V is TRBV19 and J is TRBJ1-2; TRBD1 aligns across 7 bases. CDR1 and CDR2 from the germline V gene are LNHDA and SQIVND (reference sequence). Trimming cost V 9 bases and J 8 bases; bases outside gene matches: 9. The CDR3 totals 12 residues. The CDR3 coding sequence is TGTGCCAGCAGGGGGGACCTAGGGGGCTACACCTTC. Translated: CASRGDLGGYTF.

This rearrangement joins TRBV20-1 to TRBJ1-1; D perhaps matches TRBD1 (5 bases). Between the trimmed V and J ends, which lost 3 bases and 8 bases, there was a span of 13 bases. The CDR3 length is 12 residues. Looked up from germline, CDR1 is DFQATT and CDR2 is SNEGSKA (reference sequence). This CDR3 is CSASVQGTEAFF. The DNA for the CDR3 is TGCAGTGCTAGTGTTCAGGGAACCGAAGCTTTCTTT.